This TCR beta chain emerged from a study of Graves' ophthalmopathy and Graves' hyperthyroidism. Study conclusions and caveats: Detection in blood was also observed for most expanded thyroid clonotypes above 0.001 frequency.

A word on this clonotype: Its antigen is unknown.

Trimming removed 6 bases from V and 4 bases from J, with 19 bases in between. Germline loops: CDR1 MNHNS, CDR2 SASEGT. The CDR3 is 15 residues long. Amplified material comprised TCR beta CDR3 regions derived from RNA transcripts. RT-PCR was first run with HTBI primers, then multiplex PCR in a second round. TCRdb reprocessed the multiplex PCR reads via MiXCR and lists one record per CDR3 protein. Among just over 400,000 distinct CDR3 sequences, approximately 21% were seen once, and the ten largest hold approximately 3.2%. The chain is built from TRBV6-1 and TRBJ2-7; perhaps TRBD2 as D (6 bases). Source material: peripheral blood. The sequence was obtained from a woman aged 18-35 years with stable Graves' hyperthyroidism. The CDR3 protein is CASRRTWEEGYEQYF. CDR3 DNA: TGTGCCAGCAGGAGGACCTGGGAGGAAGGGTACGAGCAGTACTTC.